Presented here are 25 T cell receptor beta chains from one specimen sequenced in a study of metastatic and nonmetastatic thyroid tumors. Each patient came to thyroid surgery without any prior treatment (of any kind). TCRdb called clones again from the PCR reads with MiXCR. The sample yields tens of thousands of clones, about 16% seen once. What was sequenced was blood. The origin of the receptors is a male donor with papillary thyroid cancer or a benign thyroid nodule (not recorded which). Some clones in this sample may be carry-over from other donors' samples.

The table lists this clone with many counts. This chain uses TRBV18 with TRBJ2-1; D is ambiguous. The CDR3 spans 14 residues. The V end lost 0 bases, the J end lost 5 bases, and 8 bases lay between the germline ends. Germline V gene data show CDR1 as KGHSH and CDR2 as LQKENI. CDR3 nucleotide sequence: TGTGCCAGCTCACCACCGGGTCTTGACAATGAGCAGTTCTTC. Protein product: CASSPPGLDNEQFF.

The chain employs TRBV4-1 and TRBJ1-4; tentative D call: TRBD1 (5 bases). The CDR3 runs 15 residues. Per germline, CDR1 MGHRA and CDR2 YSYEKL. Trimming took off 0 bases at V and 8 bases at J, with 13 bases between the two ends. The DNA for the CDR3 is TGCGCCAGCAGCCAAGAAACAGGTGGGTGGGAAAAACTGTTTTTT. Its protein product is CASSQETGGWEKLFF.

Judged by abundance, this clone is medium-sized. The V and J genes are TRBV11-2 and TRBJ2-2, with 8 bases aligning to TRBD2. V was clipped by 3 bases and J by 2 bases; unmatched bases: 14. The CDR3 is 19 amino acids. The germline V gene has CDR1 SGHAT and CDR2 FQNNGV. CDR3 sequence reads: CASSLMVAGGGRNTGELFF. As DNA, the CDR3 is TGTGCCAGCAGCTTGATGGTGGCGGGGGGAGGAAGAAACACCGGGGAGCTGTTTTTT.

This clone was seen repeatedly, ten times or more. This chain uses TRBV4-1 with TRBJ2-7; 7 bases agree with TRBD1. J lost 1 base, V lost 0 bases, and 6 bases had no gene match. Germline values: CDR1 MGHRA, CDR2 YSYEKL. The CDR3 consists of 16 residues. DNA of the CDR3: TGCGCCAGCAGCCAAGAGAAACGACAGGGATCCTACGAGCAGTACTTC. Its protein product is CASSQEKRQGSYEQYF.

This clone was observed a handful of times. The junction differs from germline at one of its ends, possibly a read error. The rearrangement joins TRBV6-4 to TRBJ2-5, with a possible D match to TRBD1 (7 bases). The CDR3 is 14 residues long. Germline V CDR1 and CDR2: MRHNA, SNTAGT. The CDR3 loop reads CGSRWDRGGKTKYF. The CDR3 DNA follows: TGTGGCAGCAGGTGGGACAGAGGGGGGAAGACCAAGTACTTC.

This clone has ten or more counts. The V and J genes are TRBV7-2 and TRBJ2-7; D not resolved. The CDR3 totals 13 residues. Germline values: CDR1 SGHTA, CDR2 FQGNSA. Between the trimmed V and J ends, which lost 2 bases and 2 bases, there was a span of 7 bases. This chain's CDR3 is CASSLTTTYEQYF. The CDR3 bases are TGTGCCAGCAGCTTAACGACCACCTACGAGCAGTACTTC. The variable domain in full, completed from reference TRBV7-2 and TRBJ2-7, reads GAGVSQSPSNKVTEKGKDVELRCDPISGHTALYWYRQSLGQGLEFLIYFQGNSAPDKSGLPSDRFSAERTGGSVSTLTIQRTQQEDSAVYLCASSLTTTYEQYFGPGTRLTVT.

This clone was detected ten times or more. The V gene is TRBV2, the J gene TRBJ2-1; 8 bases fit TRBD2. Trimming took 1 base from V and 0 from J; bases not matched to a gene: 2. The CDR3 runs to 16 residues. Germline V gene data show CDR1 as SNHLY and CDR2 as FYNNEI. CDR3 amino acids: CASSEGAGDSYNEQFF. CDR3 nucleotides: TGTGCCAGCAGTGAAGGAGCGGGAGACTCCTACAATGAGCAGTTCTTC. Combining the CDR3 with reference TRBV2 and TRBJ2-1 gives the whole variable domain EPEVTQTPSHQVTQMGQEVILRCVPISNHLYFYWYRQILGQKVEFLVSFYNNEISEKSEIFDDQFSVERPDGSNFTLKIRSTKLEDSAMYFCASSEGAGDSYNEQFFGPGTRLTVL.

Ten or more counts support this clone. V gene TRBV12-3 or TRBV12-4 combines with J gene TRBJ1-5; a weak D match, TRBD1 (6 bases). Trimming left V 1 base short and J 6 bases short, with 16 bases between. This CDR3 is built from 16 residues. CDR3 sequence: CASSLGGGAFRQPQHF. CDR3 DNA sequence: TGTGCCAGCAGTTTAGGGGGGGGGGCTTTCCGTCAGCCCCAGCATTTT.

Many counts were recorded for this clone. J is TRBJ2-2 and V is TRBV5-1; maybe TRBD1 (5 bases). CDR1 is SGHRS and CDR2 is YFSETQ in the germline V gene. V gave up 1 base and J gave up 8 bases, with 15 bases separating them. CDR3 length: 15 amino acids. The CDR3 sequence: CASSLRGDSSGELFF. CDR3 in DNA: TGCGCCAGCAGCTTGAGGGGTGACAGTTCAGGGGAGCTGTTTTTT. The whole variable domain, remainder taken from reference TRBV5-1 and TRBJ2-2, is KAGVTQTPRYLIKTRGQQVTLSCSPISGHRSVSWYQQTPGQGLQFLFEYFSETQRNKGNFPGRFSGRQFSNSRSEMNVSTLELGDSALYLCASSLRGDSSGELFFGEGSRLTVL.

Turning to this clone: Since a much larger clone is just one base distant, this may be a read error. The gene calls are TRBV12-5 and TRBJ2-7; D might be TRBD1 (5 bases). This CDR3 comprises 13 residues. From germline, CDR1 is LGHNT and CDR2 FRNRAP. The CDR3 DNA reads TGTGCTATTGGTCAGACAGTCCCGGGCGAGCAGTACTTC. Translation: CAIGQTVPGEQYF. Variable domain in full (rest from reference TRBV12-5 and TRBJ2-7): DARVTQTPRHKVTEMGQEVTMRCQPILGHNTVFWYRQTMMQGLELLAYFRNRAPLDDSGMPKDRFSAEMPDATLATLKIQPSEPRDSAVYFCAIGQTVPGEQYFGPGTRLTVT.

Written as DNA, the CDR3 is TGTGCCAGCAGCAAAGAGGGACTAGCCTACGAGCAGTACTTC. This sequence encodes CASSKEGLAYEQYF. This rearrangement joins TRBV7-2 to TRBJ2-7; 8 bases are shared with TRBD2. Unmatched junction bases numbered 5, after V lost 5 bases and J lost 2 bases. CDR3 length equals 14 residues. Per the germline V gene, CDR1 is SGHTA and CDR2 is FQGNSA.

The table lists this clone with many counts. A much larger clone differs by one base, so this may be a read error. The chain employs TRBV24-1 and TRBJ1-5; the D is unclear. From germline, CDR1 is KGHDR and CDR2 SFDVKD. V was pared by 5 bases and J by 6 bases, with 10 bases between. The CDR3 has 13 residues. The CDR3 region has the DNA TGTGCCACCAGTGCGACGGGAAGTCAGCCCCAGCATTTT. Protein: CATSATGSQPQHF.

In this sample, this clone turned up a few times. The chain recombines TRBV6-6 with TRBJ1-6; D gene unclear. Deletions cut 0 bases from V and 7 bases from J, with 10 bases between. The CDR3 covers 15 residues. Germline CDR1 MNHNY, CDR2 SVGAGI (reference sequence). The CDR3 DNA sequence: TGTGCCAGCAGTTACTCTCAGTGTGACAATTCACCCCTCCACTTT. Amino acids: CASSYSQCDNSPLHF.

In its sample, this clone was seen many times. This chain connects TRBV28 to TRBJ2-1, with D possibly called TRBD1 or TRBD2 (5 bases each). The CDR3 runs to 15 residues. Germline CDR1 reads MDHEN; CDR2 reads SYDVKM. The V gene lost 6 bases and the J gene lost 0 bases, with 12 bases spanning the gap. DNA of the CDR3: TGTGCCAGCAGGATGTCTGGGGGCTCCTACAATGAGCAGTTCTTC. It codes for CASRMSGGSYNEQFF.

About this clone itself: A much bigger clone sits one base away, suggesting this may be a read error. Other nucleotide sequences from this sample produce the same CDR3. This chain connects TRBV10-1 to TRBJ2-5; D remains ambiguous. Germline CDR1 WNHNN, CDR2 SYGVQD (reference sequence). The CDR3 extends over 13 amino acids. Trimming left V 9 bases short and J 5 bases short, with 16 bases between. This CDR3 is CARGPKSKETQYF. CDR3 nucleotides: TGCGCCAGGGGCCCCAAAAGCAAGGAGACCCAGTACTTC.

At least ten counts were recorded for this clone. The chain uses TRBV9 and TRBJ2-6, with D tentatively TRBD1 or TRBD2 (5 bases each). V lost 6 bases and J 0 bases, leaving 16 bases between the germline ends. Germline CDR1 and CDR2: SGDLS and YYNGEE. The CDR3 totals 17 residues. The DNA for the CDR3 is TGTGCCAGCACCCGGGGCAGCGCGGACTCTGGGGCCAACGTCCTGACTTTC. It yields the protein CASTRGSADSGANVLTF.

This clone was detected many times. V usage is TRBV6-1 and J usage is TRBJ2-5; 8 bases align to TRBD1. The CDR3 runs 16 residues. Per germline, CDR1 MNHNS and CDR2 SASEGT. Germline trimming cut 6 bases from V and 5 bases from J; bases unmatched to any gene: 14. The CDR3 DNA follows: TGTGCCAGCAGCCTTACGACTGGACAGGGTGTCGAGACCCAGTACTTC. Residues: CASSLTTGQGVETQYF.

This clone has at least ten counts. This chain joins TRBV6-1 and TRBJ2-7; D gene unclear. Trimming left V 9 bases short and J 5 bases short, with 11 bases between. The CDR3 covers 11 residues. Germline values: CDR1 MNHNS, CDR2 SASEGT. The CDR3 sequence: CASGPGHEQYF. Written as DNA, the CDR3 is TGTGCCAGTGGGCCGGGCCACGAGCAGTACTTC.

The chain uses TRBV11-2 and TRBJ1-1, with TRBD1 as a possible D gene (5 bases). Per the germline V gene, CDR1 is SGHAT and CDR2 is FQNNGV. The CDR3 covers 17 residues. The ends were cut back, 6 bases at V and 4 bases at J, with 24 bases in the middle. CDR3 sequence (DNA): TGTGCCAGCAGATTATTAAGCCCATCGGAGGGACCCACTGAAGCTTTCTTT. It yields the protein CASRLLSPSEGPTEAFF.

The chain couples TRBV9 to TRBJ1-6; D is perhaps TRBD1 (6 bases). Trimming left V 1 base short and J 7 bases short, with 12 bases between. The CDR3 has 15 residues. CDR1 is SGDLS and CDR2 is YYNGEE in the germline V gene. CDR3 region: CASSVTGGANSPLHF. For the CDR3, the DNA is TGTGCCAGCAGCGTAACTGGGGGCGCAAATTCACCCCTCCACTTT.

This clone was seen repeatedly, ten times or more. The chain couples TRBV12-3 or TRBV12-4 to TRBJ2-7, with TRBD2 matching 11 bases. Germline trimming cut 6 bases from V and 2 bases from J; bases unmatched to any gene: 6. The CDR3 length is 15 residues. CDR3 protein: CASRGGTSGTYEQYF. The CDR3 DNA follows: TGTGCCAGCAGGGGCGGGACTAGCGGTACCTACGAGCAGTACTTC.

This clone occurred many times. The chain recombines TRBV30 with TRBJ1-1; D unresolved. V dropped 5 bases and J dropped 5 bases, with 9 bases sitting between them. The CDR3 is 11 residues long. Germline V CDR1 and CDR2: GTSNPN, SVGIG (reference sequence). CDR3 residues: CAWAGRTEAFF. The CDR3 DNA is TGTGCCTGGGCAGGTAGAACTGAAGCTTTCTTT.

This clone is termed medium-sized. In DNA form, the CDR3 reads TGTGCCAGCAGCCCCCTACTCACTTACGAGCAGTACTTC. Translated, it gives CASSPLLTYEQYF. The chain has TRBV11-2 and TRBJ2-7; D gene unclear. There are 13 residues in the CDR3. The V end lost 5 bases, the J end lost 4 bases, and 12 bases lay between the germline ends. Per germline, CDR1 SGHAT and CDR2 FQNNGV.

This clone was counted a few times. The chain joins TRBV9 to TRBJ1-5; no reliable D call. CDR1 is SGDLS and CDR2 is YYNGEE in the germline V gene. Trimming left V 5 bases short and J 0 bases short, with 6 bases between. There are 13 residues in the CDR3. CDR3 DNA sequence: TGTGCCAGCAGTGTCTGTAGCAATCAGCCCCAGCATTTT. Translating gives CASSVCSNQPQHF.

At least ten counts were recorded for this clone. The chain joins TRBV30 to TRBJ2-1; D might be TRBD1 (5 bases). Trimming left V 1 base short and J 7 bases short, with 8 bases between. Germline CDR1 is GTSNPN and CDR2 is SVGIG (reference sequence). The CDR3 covers 12 residues. The CDR3 spells CAWSDQGNEQFF. In DNA, the CDR3 is TGTGCCTGGAGTGACCAGGGAAATGAGCAGTTCTTC. Combining the CDR3 with reference TRBV30 and TRBJ2-1 gives the whole variable domain SQTIHQWPATLVQPVGSPLSLECTVEGTSNPNLYWYRQAAGRGLQLLFYSVGIGQISSEVPQNLSASRPQDRQFILSSKKLLLSDSGFYLCAWSDQGNEQFFGPGTRLTVL.